A single sample gave rise to the 6 T cell receptor beta chains below, sequenced in a study of cytomegalovirus exposure and HLA in healthy donors. The PCR employed 60 Vbeta primers together with 13 Jbeta primers. Sequencing used immunoSEQ multiplex PCR; TCRdb keeps in-frame clones, though not all of them. This table has roughly 200,000 clones, around 80% appearing once. The sequenced material came from PBMCs. These receptors originate from a woman between 35 and 50 years old in good health and CMV-seronegative.

The chain recombines TRBV5-1 with TRBJ2-7; D gene unclear. V lost 1 base to trimming and J lost 4 bases, with 12 bases between them. CDR1 is SGHRS, CDR2 YFSETQ, per germline. The length of the CDR3 is 14 residues. The CDR3 nucleotides are TGCGCCAGCAGCTTGTCCCCAGGTCAGTACGAGCAGTACTTC. This sequence encodes CASSLSPGQYEQYF.

V is TRBV30 and J is TRBJ2-3; D remains ambiguous. V shed 5 bases and J shed 7 bases, with 16 bases lying between them. Germline V gene lookup returns CDR1 GTSNPN and CDR2 SVGIG (reference sequence). The CDR3 has 13 amino acids. For the CDR3, the DNA is TGTGCCTGGGTTACTGGGCCCTATTATACGCAGTATTTT. This translates into CAWVTGPYYTQYF. Filled out from reference TRBV30 and TRBJ2-3, the complete variable domain reads SQTIHQWPATLVQPVGSPLSLECTVEGTSNPNLYWYRQAAGRGLQLLFYSVGIGQISSEVPQNLSASRPQDRQFILSSKKLLLSDSGFYLCAWVTGPYYTQYFGPGTRLTVL.

The chain couples TRBV6-6 to TRBJ2-3, with D perhaps TRBD2 (6 bases). The CDR3 runs 14 residues. Trimming stripped 6 bases from V and 6 bases from J, with 16 bases between. Germline CDR1 MNHNY, CDR2 SVGAGI (reference sequence). In DNA, the CDR3 is TGTGCCAGCAGGGACTACTCGGGGAGGGATACGCAGTATTTT. This codes for CASRDYSGRDTQYF.

The count of this clone is one. The rearrangement uses TRBV15 and TRBJ2-7; 12 bases fit TRBD2. V shed 0 bases, J shed 7 bases, and the junction held 10 bases outside the gene matches. Germline CDR1 reads LNHNV; CDR2 reads YYDKDF (reference sequence). This CDR3 is 17 amino acids long. The DNA of the CDR3 is TGTGCCACCAGCAGAGATCGACTAGCGGGAGTAGTTGGTGAGCAGTACTTC. Amino acid sequence: CATSRDRLAGVVGEQYF.

This clone occurred a few times. This chain links TRBV12-5 with TRBJ1-1; tentative D call: TRBD1 (5 bases). CDR3 length equals 14 residues. CDR1 and CDR2 from the germline V gene are LGHNT and FRNRAP. Trimming took off 7 bases at V and 1 base at J, with 13 bases between the two ends. DNA for the CDR3: TGTGCTAGTGCCTTGACAGTCGCGAACACTGAAGCTTTCTTT. It yields the protein CASALTVANTEAFF.

The V and J genes are TRBV19 and TRBJ1-1; D unresolved. The V end lost 7 bases, the J end lost 7 bases, and 16 bases lay between the germline ends. CDR1 is LNHDA, CDR2 SQIVND, per germline (reference sequence). The CDR3 consists of 13 residues. CDR3 in DNA: TGTGCCAGTACCTCCTTAGGCCTAGGTGAAGCTTTCTTT. Amino acids: CASTSLGLGEAFF.